This passage covers 10 T cell receptor beta chains from one sample sequenced in a study of blood T cell repertoires in COVID-19. Clones were read by immunoSEQ multiplex PCR, and TCRdb kept only the in-frame ones, dropping some. The profile shows more than 75,000 clones, around 88% of them singletons. Sequencing input: peripheral blood. The receptors were gathered from a man aged 25-40 years with acute or convalescent COVID-19.

This chain uses TRBV11-2 with TRBJ1-6; TRBD1 matches at 7 bases. The CDR3 contains 14 residues. With 6 bases clipped from V and 7 bases from J, the junction kept 6 bases outside the gene matches. The germline V gene has CDR1 SGHAT and CDR2 FQNNGV. For the CDR3, the DNA is TGTGCCAGCAGGTCCGGGACAGTGAATTCACCCCTCCACTTT. Translating gives CASRSGTVNSPLHF.

The chain links TRBV10-2 to TRBJ1-1; D might be TRBD1 (5 bases). Trimming took 6 bases from V and 4 from J, leaving 15 bases between them. The CDR3 spans 14 residues. The germline CDR1 and CDR2 sequences are WSHSY and SAAADI. The CDR3 DNA sequence: TGCGCCAGCAGAATGTCCGGGACTATCACTGAAGCTTTCTTT. Protein sequence: CASRMSGTITEAFF.

Note on this clone: A junction boundary mismatches the germline segment, possibly from a read error. V and J are TRBV28 and TRBJ2-1, with 7 bases that match TRBD2. Germline CDR1 MDHEN, CDR2 SYDVKM. The CDR3 covers 15 residues. The CDR3 is CASSSNHATSPLIVF. CDR3 sequence (DNA): TGTGCCAGCAGCTCCAACCACGCGACTAGCCCACTTATAGTCTTC. Full variable domain (missing parts from reference TRBV28 and TRBJ2-1): DVKVTQSSRYLVKRTGEKVFLECVQDMDHENMFWYRQDPGLGLRLIYFSYDVKMKEKGDIPEGYSVSREKKERFSLILESASTNQTSMYLCASSSNHATSPLIVFGPGTRLTVL.

The V call is TRBV5-1, the J call TRBJ2-3; perhaps TRBD2 as D (5 bases). The length of the CDR3 is 14 residues. V was cut by 3 bases and J by 2 bases, with 10 bases left in between. The germline CDR1 and CDR2 sequences are SGHRS and YFSETQ. CDR3 nucleotide sequence: TGCGCCAGCAGCTCCCGCGGACTCACAGATACGCAGTATTTT. Its protein is CASSSRGLTDTQYF.

The genes are TRBV19 and TRBJ1-2; 7 nucleotides line up with TRBD1. The CDR3 covers 16 residues. J lost 6 bases, V lost 4 bases, and 14 bases had no gene match. Germline CDR1 and CDR2: LNHDA and SQIVND (reference sequence). The CDR3 region is CASSTSLDRAGHGYTF. DNA of the CDR3: TGTGCCAGTAGTACCTCCCTAGACAGGGCAGGACATGGCTACACCTTC.

The chain combines TRBV18 with TRBJ2-3, with a weak D call TRBD2 (6 bases). CDR1 and CDR2 from the germline V gene are KGHSH and LQKENI. The CDR3 runs 15 residues. V was shortened by 3 bases and J by 2 bases, with 12 bases between the two germline ends. CDR3 region: CASSPTSQNTDTQYF. CDR3 sequence (DNA): TGTGCCAGCTCACCGACTAGTCAAAACACAGATACGCAGTATTTT.

The V and J genes are TRBV19 and TRBJ1-5; 7 nucleotides agree with TRBD1. Germline V lookup: CDR1 LNHDA, CDR2 SQIVND (reference sequence). The CDR3 length is 15 residues. V was clipped by 6 bases and J by 2 bases; unmatched bases: 7. The CDR3 coding sequence is TGTGCCAGTAGCGACCCCGGGACAGGCAATCAGCCCCAGCATTTT. Translation: CASSDPGTGNQPQHF.

The rearrangement links TRBV4-1 to TRBJ1-1, with TRBD1 identical over 9 bases. The J segment lost 12 bases and the V segment lost 3 bases, leaving 8 bases of the junction unmatched. Germline CDR1 reads MGHRA; CDR2 reads YSYEKL. CDR3 length: 13 amino acids. The CDR3, as DNA: TGCGCCAGCAGCCAGGCGGACAGGGGTAAGACTTTCTTT. It codes for CASSQADRGKTFF.

This chain links TRBV9 with TRBJ2-1; 7 bases fit TRBD2. This CDR3 is built from 13 residues. Germline loops: CDR1 SGDLS, CDR2 YYNGEE. With 2 bases clipped from V and 8 bases from J, the junction kept 4 bases outside the gene matches. CDR3 sequence reads: CASSVWGGHEQFF. The DNA for the CDR3 is TGTGCCAGCAGCGTTTGGGGAGGGCATGAGCAGTTCTTC. Filled out from reference TRBV9 and TRBJ2-1, the complete variable domain reads DSGVTQTPKHLITATGQRVTLRCSPRSGDLSVYWYQQSLDQGLQFLIQYYNGEERAKGNILERFSAQQFPDLHSELNLSSLELGDSALYFCASSVWGGHEQFFGPGTRLTVL.

This clone has only one observation. DNA for the CDR3: TGTGCCAGCAGCTTTATCCATGAGCAGTTCTTC. The encoded protein is CASSFIHEQFF. The chain couples TRBV7-2 to TRBJ2-1; no reliable D call. The CDR3 consists of 11 residues. V lost 3 bases and J lost 8, with 5 bases in between. Germline loops: CDR1 SGHTA, CDR2 FQGNSA.